Following are 29 T cell receptor beta chains from one sample sequenced in a study of T-cell memory formation after mild COVID-19 (dated by TCRdb to the early 2020s). The method behind the library was 5' RACE. Sequencing took place on an Illumina NovaSeq 6000. TCRdb reworked the public reads: Q25 trimming with fastp, MiXCR clone assembly, productive beta chains retained. Records with the same CDR3 protein are collapsed into one entry carrying the most frequent genes and DNA. The sample table contains about 340,000 distinct CDR3 sequences; only one count was recorded for roughly 15% of them. Clones ranked in the top ten supply about 20% of the sample. Sample: PBMCs or a T cell subset sorted from them (not recorded which). The receptors originated from a man in his late teens or twenties who had mild COVID-19 (a few samples of this study predate the infection). The sample titles of this study are shuffled in the database, so cell type and time point are left out; the donor was told from shared clones.

V is TRBV12-3 or TRBV12-4 and J is TRBJ1-1, with TRBD1 identical over 10 bases. Germline trimming cut 6 bases from V and 8 bases from J; bases unmatched to any gene: 3. CDR3 size: 12 residues. CDR3 bases: TGTGCCAGCAGGGCGGACAGGGGGGAAGCTTTCTTT. Translated: CASRADRGEAFF.

This clonotype was counted many times. This chain links TRBV2 with TRBJ2-1; D not certain. V was trimmed by 5 bases and J by 2 bases, leaving 13 bases between them. Germline loops: CDR1 SNHLY, CDR2 FYNNEI. This CDR3 spans 15 amino acids. The CDR3 protein is CASSRALLPYNEQFF. Here the CDR3 DNA reads TGTGCCAGCAGTAGGGCCTTACTGCCCTACAATGAGCAGTTCTTC.

The CDR3 region has the DNA TGTGCCAGCAGTGAGGGGGGGAGGAGCGAGCAGTACTTC. Amino acid sequence: CASSEGGRSEQYF. This chain links TRBV25-1 with TRBJ2-7; 7 bases line up with TRBD2. V was clipped by 3 bases and J by 6 bases; unmatched bases: 5. Germline loops: CDR1 MGHDK, CDR2 SYGVNS. The CDR3 totals 13 residues.

This clonotype has ten or more counts. The chain employs TRBV29-1 and TRBJ2-2, with 7 bases matching TRBD1. Trimming removed 4 bases from V and 2 bases from J; junction bases left unmatched: 7. The CDR3 is 15 amino acids. CDR1 is SQVTM and CDR2 is ANQGSEA in the germline V gene. Here the CDR3 DNA reads TGCAGCGTTGGGACGGACAGGTTAAACACCGGGGAGCTGTTTTTT. Protein: CSVGTDRLNTGELFF.

This clonotype was seen many times. V usage is TRBV10-3 and J usage is TRBJ1-5, with no clear D. The V end lost 4 bases, the J end lost 0 bases, and 7 bases lay between the germline ends. The CDR3 covers 14 residues. Germline loops: CDR1 ENHRY, CDR2 SYGVKD. The CDR3 protein is CAISGGYSNQPQHF. The CDR3 DNA reads TGTGCCATCAGTGGAGGTTATAGCAATCAGCCCCAGCATTTT.

The CDR3 DNA is TGCGCCAGCAGCTTGGGGGCACCAACAGATACGCAGTATTTT. Translated: CASSLGAPTDTQYF. This sequence joins TRBV5-1 and TRBJ2-3; D gene unclear. CDR3 length equals 14 residues. The V gene lost 0 bases and the J gene lost 3 bases, with 8 bases spanning the gap. From germline, CDR1 is SGHRS and CDR2 YFSETQ. Variable domain in full (rest from reference TRBV5-1 and TRBJ2-3): KAGVTQTPRYLIKTRGQQVTLSCSPISGHRSVSWYQQTPGQGLQFLFEYFSETQRNKGNFPGRFSGRQFSNSRSEMNVSTLELGDSALYLCASSLGAPTDTQYFGPGTRLTVL.

This clonotype was seen ten or more times. The V gene is TRBV11-2, the J gene TRBJ2-5, with 8 bases that match TRBD1. Germline CDR1 and CDR2: SGHAT and FQNNGV. J lost 7 bases, V lost 4 bases, and 5 bases had no gene match. CDR3 length equals 13 residues. The CDR3, as DNA: TGTGCCAGCAGCTCTTACAGGGGGTCGACCCAGTACTTC. It specifies CASSSYRGSTQYF.

The chain has TRBV19 and TRBJ1-1, with TRBD1 matching 8 bases. Germline assignment: CDR1 LNHDA and CDR2 SQIVND (reference sequence). The CDR3 loop spans 19 amino acids. With 4 bases clipped from V and 0 bases from J, the junction kept 16 bases outside the gene matches. The CDR3 DNA reads TGTGCCAGTAGTAAGTCAGCCCCGGACAGGGACAGGCTGAACACTGAAGCTTTCTTT. Translation gives CASSKSAPDRDRLNTEAFF.

This clonotype was observed many times. Relative to the germline gene, one junction end is altered; a read error may explain this. The chain uses TRBV7-2 and TRBJ1-2; 10 bases are a match to TRBD1. CDR1 and CDR2 from the germline V gene are SGHTA and FQGNSA. The CDR3 length is 14 residues. This chain's CDR3 is CASSSQSGQGGYTF. For the CDR3, the DNA is TGTGCCAGCAGCTCCCAGTCCGGACAGGGGGGCTATACCTTC.

The CDR3 nucleotides are TGCAGTGCTGCCCGGGACAGGGGACAAGAGACCCAGTACTTC. It codes for CSAARDRGQETQYF. The V and J genes are TRBV20-1 and TRBJ2-5, with 10 bases matching TRBD1. The trim removed 5 bases at V and 2 bases at J, leaving 5 bases unmatched. The CDR3 has 14 residues. Germline V lookup: CDR1 DFQATT, CDR2 SNEGSKA (reference sequence).

This chain links TRBV28 with TRBJ2-2, with 10 bases lining up with TRBD1. V was clipped by 6 bases and J by 6 bases; unmatched bases: 7. Per germline, CDR1 MDHEN and CDR2 SYDVKM. The CDR3 extends over 15 amino acids. As DNA, the CDR3 is TGTGCCAGCAGAGCAGGGACAGGGGCCGCCGGGGAGCTGTTTTTT. It codes for CASRAGTGAAGELFF.

This clonotype occurred a few times. This chain connects TRBV29-1 to TRBJ1-2; tentatively, D is TRBD1 (5 bases). Trimming removed 2 bases at V and 8 bases at J, with 21 bases between. Germline CDR1 is SQVTM and CDR2 is ANQGSEA. The CDR3 contains 15 residues. DNA of the CDR3: TGCAGCGTTGAATTTGGGAGTGGGACCGGAGGGGGCTACACCTTC. It encodes CSVEFGSGTGGGYTF.

The chain employs TRBV7-6 and TRBJ1-1; D unresolved. Germline CDR1 and CDR2: SGHVS and FNYEAQ. Trimming took 1 base from V and 1 from J, leaving 10 bases between them. The length of the CDR3 is 15 residues. The CDR3 reads CASSLGGDKNTEAFF. The CDR3 DNA follows: TGTGCCAGCAGCTTAGGGGGAGACAAGAACACTGAAGCTTTCTTT.

This clonotype was detected a few times. The chain carries TRBV6-5 and TRBJ2-1; the match to TRBD1 covers 7 bases. CDR1 is MNHEY and CDR2 is SVGAGI in the germline V gene. The CDR3 has 14 residues. V lost 6 bases to trimming and J lost 4 bases; unmatched junction nucleotides: 6. CDR3 DNA sequence: TGTGCCAGCAGAATAGGACAGGCTTACAATGAGCAGTTCTTC. It yields the protein CASRIGQAYNEQFF.

The chain couples TRBV11-2 to TRBJ2-1, with 10 bases aligning to TRBD2. The CDR3 consists of 15 residues. Germline CDR1 SGHAT, CDR2 FQNNGV. Trimming cost V 6 bases and J 4 bases; bases outside gene matches: 6. This chain's CDR3 is CASRHLAGAYNEQFF. DNA for the CDR3: TGTGCCAGCAGACACCTAGCGGGGGCGTACAATGAGCAGTTCTTC.

Here the CDR3 reads CASTWGQGRSYEQYF. The CDR3 bases are TGTGCCAGCACCTGGGGGCAGGGGAGGTCCTACGAGCAGTACTTC. J is TRBJ2-7 and V is TRBV7-8, with D perhaps TRBD1 or TRBD2 (6 bases each). CDR1 and CDR2 from the germline V gene are SGHVS and FQNEAQ. The CDR3 totals 15 residues. With 7 bases removed from V and 1 base from J, the gap between germline ends came to 17 bases.

This clonotype was counted a few times. This sequence joins TRBV29-1 and TRBJ2-7, with D tentatively TRBD2 (5 bases). The germline V gene has CDR1 SQVTM and CDR2 ANQGSEA. Trimming shortened V by 2 bases and J by 2 bases, and 7 bases separated the two germline ends. The CDR3 is 12 residues long. Here the CDR3 reads CSVEFSAYEQYF. CDR3 DNA sequence: TGCAGCGTTGAATTTAGCGCCTACGAGCAGTACTTC.

The rearrangement links TRBV9 to TRBJ2-3, with TRBD2 matching over 13 bases. The trim removed 4 bases at V and 8 bases at J, leaving 7 bases unmatched. The CDR3 is made up of 15 amino acids. Germline V gives CDR1 SGDLS, CDR2 YYNGEE. CDR3 nucleotide sequence: TGTGCCAGCAGCACTAGCGGGGGGGGGCAGGTTACGCAGTATTTT. Amino acid sequence: CASSTSGGGQVTQYF.

This clonotype was counted only a few times. J is TRBJ2-3 and V is TRBV3-1; 7 bases align to TRBD2. From germline, CDR1 is LGHDT and CDR2 YNNKEL (reference sequence). The CDR3 consists of 15 residues. With 5 bases clipped from V and 5 bases from J, the junction kept 10 bases outside the gene matches. The CDR3 nucleotides are TGTGCCAGCAGCAGAGTCAGCGGGGTAGTAGATACGCAGTATTTT. It translates to CASSRVSGVVDTQYF.

This clonotype has just a few counts. The chain has TRBV4-3 and TRBJ2-1, with 7 nucleotides matching TRBD2. Germline loops: CDR1 LGHNA, CDR2 YSLEER. This CDR3 has 17 residues. The V and J ends lost 0 bases and 2 bases, in that order; junction bases with no gene match: 7. Here the CDR3 reads CASSQEFRLAAYNEQFF. The CDR3 bases are TGCGCCAGCAGCCAAGAATTTCGGCTAGCGGCCTACAATGAGCAGTTCTTC.

This clonotype was recorded at least ten times. The CDR3 sequence is CASASPGQGMSKNIQYF. The CDR3 region has the DNA TGCGCCAGCGCTTCCCCGGGGCAGGGAATGTCCAAAAACATTCAGTACTTC. This rearrangement joins TRBV4-1 to TRBJ2-4; tentatively, D is TRBD1 or TRBD2 (5 bases each). Germline V CDR1 and CDR2: MGHRA, YSYEKL. Between the trimmed V and J ends, which lost 8 bases and 2 bases, there was a span of 22 bases. The CDR3 contains 17 residues.

The chain employs TRBV7-2 and TRBJ1-6; unclear D gene. The germline V and J ends were trimmed by 3 bases and 10 bases, with 10 bases remaining between them. The CDR3 extends over 13 amino acids. Germline loops: CDR1 SGHTA, CDR2 FQGNSA. The CDR3 loop reads CASSLVAKSPLHF. The DNA of the CDR3 is TGTGCCAGCAGCTTGGTCGCAAAATCACCCCTCCACTTT.

The rearrangement uses TRBV7-2 and TRBJ2-7, with TRBD1 identical over 7 bases. Germline V CDR1 and CDR2: SGHTA, FQGNSA. This CDR3 comprises 13 residues. V lost 6 bases to trimming and J lost 7 bases; unmatched junction nucleotides: 9. Here the CDR3 reads CASSSETGREQYF. The CDR3 coding sequence is TGTGCCAGCAGTTCAGAGACAGGGCGGGAGCAGTACTTC.

The rearrangement joins TRBV19 to TRBJ2-1, with a possible D match to TRBD2 (6 bases). V shed 4 bases and J shed 1 base, with 17 bases lying between them. This CDR3 has 17 amino acids. Germline CDR1 is LNHDA and CDR2 is SQIVND (reference sequence). This CDR3 reads CASSKTVLAFSYNEQFF. CDR3 DNA: TGTGCCAGTAGTAAGACAGTCCTAGCGTTTTCCTACAATGAGCAGTTCTTC.

A few counts support this clonotype. The chain uses TRBV6-2 or TRBV6-3 and TRBJ2-1; no firm D call. Between the trimmed V and J ends, which lost 5 bases and 4 bases, there was a span of 12 bases. The germline V gene encodes CDR1 MNHEY and CDR2 SVGEGT. CDR3 length: 14 amino acids. This CDR3 is CASSHGAWYNEQFF. The CDR3 DNA reads as TGTGCCAGCAGTCACGGAGCTTGGTACAATGAGCAGTTCTTC.

The genes are TRBV4-3 and TRBJ1-4; no reliable D call. The CDR3 sequence is 17 residues long. Germline V gene sequence: CDR1 LGHNA, CDR2 YSLEER. V was shortened by 0 bases and J by 5 bases, with 16 bases between the two germline ends. CDR3 sequence (DNA): TGCGCCAGCAGCCAAGATCTTAAGAACAGACCAAATGAAAAACTGTTTTTT. This codes for CASSQDLKNRPNEKLFF.

This clonotype was seen only a few times. CDR3 loop: CASSQGASGETQYF. Written as DNA, the CDR3 is TGCGCCAGCAGCCAAGGGGCTAGCGGGGAGACCCAGTACTTC. The rearrangement joins TRBV4-1 to TRBJ2-5; 8 nucleotides line up with TRBD2. The CDR3 extends over 14 amino acids. Germline V gene sequence: CDR1 MGHRA, CDR2 YSYEKL. The V gene end was trimmed by 1 base and the J gene end by 5 bases; junction bases not matched to a gene: 3.

The rearrangement joins TRBV19 to TRBJ2-3; a weak D match, TRBD1 (6 bases). Germline CDR1 is LNHDA and CDR2 is SQIVND (reference sequence). This CDR3 region has 15 residues. Trimming took 1 base from V and 0 from J, leaving 8 bases between them. This CDR3 reads CASSIGTVSTDTQYF. CDR3 in DNA: TGTGCCAGTAGTATAGGGACAGTTAGCACAGATACGCAGTATTTT.

This clonotype was counted only a few times. V and J are TRBV7-6 and TRBJ1-6, with D unresolved. CDR1 is SGHVS, CDR2 FNYEAQ, per germline. The CDR3 length is 16 residues. V was trimmed by 0 bases and J by 10 bases, leaving 16 bases between them. This CDR3 reads CASSLAARAVGSPLHF. The CDR3 region has the DNA TGTGCCAGCAGCTTAGCCGCCCGGGCAGTTGGCTCACCCCTCCACTTT.